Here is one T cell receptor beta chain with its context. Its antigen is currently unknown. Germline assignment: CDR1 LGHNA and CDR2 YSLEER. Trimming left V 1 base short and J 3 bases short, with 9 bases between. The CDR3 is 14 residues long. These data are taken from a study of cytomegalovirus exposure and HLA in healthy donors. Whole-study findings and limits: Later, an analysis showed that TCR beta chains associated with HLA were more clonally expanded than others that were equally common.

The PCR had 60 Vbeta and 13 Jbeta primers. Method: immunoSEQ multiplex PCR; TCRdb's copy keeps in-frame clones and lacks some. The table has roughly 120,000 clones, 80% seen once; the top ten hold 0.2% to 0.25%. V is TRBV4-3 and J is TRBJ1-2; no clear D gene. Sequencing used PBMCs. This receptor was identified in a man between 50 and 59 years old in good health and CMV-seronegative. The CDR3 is CASSQGGGYYGYTF. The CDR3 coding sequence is TGCGCCAGCAGCCAAGGGGGAGGATACTATGGCTACACCTTC.